The T cell receptor (beta chain) under discussion was sequenced for a study of blood T cell repertoires in COVID-19. Study context: Spain, Italy and the United States supplied samples that represented acute and convalescent COVID-19.

Symptom resolution, clearance, or two negative PCRs marked donors in Cohort 3 as recovered. Authors' methods: Scientists estimated how many nucleated cells there were by amplifying reference gene primers. Clones were sequenced by immunoSEQ multiplex PCR, and TCRdb holds only the in-frame ones, with some missing. V, J and clone size reflect that table, while D and trimming were determined from the DNA. Among approximately 230,000 clones listed, 70% to 90% were seen once. V was clipped by 3 bases and J by 4 bases, with 19 bases between them. Germline V gene data show CDR1 as KGHSH and CDR2 as LQKENI. The CDR3 has 16 residues.

The chain couples TRBV18 to TRBJ2-7; D perhaps matches TRBD2 (6 bases). Input material: PBMCs or T cells enriched from blood (not recorded which). The sequence was obtained from a man between 35 and 55 years old who had recovered from COVID-19. The CDR3 DNA is TGTGCCAGCTCACCGACTCAAGGAGCCGGGAGTTACGAGCAGTACTTC. It yields the protein CASSPTQGAGSYEQYF.